This entry is about one T cell receptor beta chain. Using immunoSEQ multiplex PCR, the repertoire was profiled, and TCRdb retains in-frame clones only, with some absent. This sample yields roughly 62,000 clones, of which more than 65% are seen a single time; about a fifth belongs to the top ten. The data derive from a study of blood T cell repertoires in COVID-19. The receptor comes from a woman older than 75 with active or convalescent COVID-19. The sample comprised peripheral blood.

CDR3 bases: TGTGCCAGCAGAGACACTTACTCCGAAGGGACCCAGTACTTC. Its translation is CASRDTYSEGTQYF. V usage is TRBV6-5 and J usage is TRBJ2-5; D unclear. V lost 6 bases and J lost 7, with 18 bases in between. CDR3 length: 14 residues. Germline CDR1 reads MNHEY; CDR2 reads SVGAGI.